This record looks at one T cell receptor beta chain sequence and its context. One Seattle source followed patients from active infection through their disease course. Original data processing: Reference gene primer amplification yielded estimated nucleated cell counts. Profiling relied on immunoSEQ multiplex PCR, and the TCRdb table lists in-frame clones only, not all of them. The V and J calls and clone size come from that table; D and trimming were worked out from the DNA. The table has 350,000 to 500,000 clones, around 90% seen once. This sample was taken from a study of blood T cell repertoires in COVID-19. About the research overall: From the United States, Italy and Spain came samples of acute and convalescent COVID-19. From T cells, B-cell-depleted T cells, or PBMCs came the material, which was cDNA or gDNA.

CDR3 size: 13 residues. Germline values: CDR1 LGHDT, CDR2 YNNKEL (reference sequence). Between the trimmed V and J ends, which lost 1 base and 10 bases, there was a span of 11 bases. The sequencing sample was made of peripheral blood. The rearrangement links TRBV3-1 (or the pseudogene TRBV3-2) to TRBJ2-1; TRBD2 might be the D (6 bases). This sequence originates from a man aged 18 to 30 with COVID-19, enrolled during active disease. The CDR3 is CASSQGGGREQFF. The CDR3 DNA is TGTGCCAGCAGCCAAGGGGGAGGCCGGGAGCAGTTCTTC.